The 15 T cell receptor beta chains below all came from one sample that was sequenced in a study of T cells in Graves' hyperthyroidism and ophthalmopathy. Amplification of TCR beta CDR3 regions was performed using RNA transcripts as template. Researchers ran a first-round RT-PCR on the TCR CDR3 using the HTBI primer set. TCRdb passed the multiplex PCR reads through MiXCR, listing each CDR3 protein once. Seen here are 700,000 or so distinct CDR3 sequences, roughly 15% observed once, and the top ten hold under 15%. Sequences were obtained from blood. The receptor source for this set is a woman between 45 and 60 years old with Graves' ophthalmopathy.

The chain is built from TRBV7-6 and TRBJ2-3; 8 positions agree with TRBD2. The CDR3 extends over 17 amino acids. The ends lost 2 bases at V and 3 bases at J; junction bases unmatched: 10. Germline CDR1 is SGHVS and CDR2 is FNYEAQ. The CDR3: CASSLILSGRGTDTQYF. The CDR3 DNA sequence: TGTGCCAGCAGCTTAATTCTCAGCGGGAGAGGGACAGATACGCAGTATTTT.

At least ten counts were recorded for this clonotype. This chain uses TRBV12-3 or TRBV12-4 with TRBJ2-1, with no clear D. The CDR3 loop spans 13 amino acids. V shed 5 bases and J shed 6 bases, with 11 bases lying between them. The CDR3 region has the DNA TGTGCCAGCAGTCTCCGACGATCCAATGAGCAGTTCTTC. Protein product: CASSLRRSNEQFF.

The sample holds many counts of this clonotype. The chain couples TRBV18 to TRBJ2-5; TRBD1 matches 9 bases. The germline CDR1 and CDR2 sequences are KGHSH and LQKENI. V dropped 6 bases and J dropped 5; count of bases not matched to a gene: 10. The CDR3 runs to 15 residues. The DNA of the CDR3 is TGTGCCAGCTCCGCTACCGGAGGGACAGGGGAGACCCAGTACTTC. Protein sequence: CASSATGGTGETQYF.

In its sample, this clonotype was seen many times. This chain uses TRBV7-9 with TRBJ1-1; 7 nucleotides align to TRBD1. Germline V gene lookup returns CDR1 SEHNR and CDR2 FQNEAQ (reference sequence). CDR3 length: 17 amino acids. Trimming removed 5 bases from V and 1 base from J; junction bases left unmatched: 13. DNA of the CDR3: TGTGCCAGCAGCCCTCGCACAGGGGTATTGCGGAACACTGAAGCTTTCTTT. Protein product: CASSPRTGVLRNTEAFF. Filled out from reference TRBV7-9 and TRBJ1-1, the complete variable domain reads DTGVSQNPRHKITKRGQNVTFRCDPISEHNRLYWYRQTLGQGPEFLTYFQNEAQLEKSRLLSDRFSAERPKGSFSTLEIQRTEQGDSAMYLCASSPRTGVLRNTEAFFGQGTRLTVV.

V and J are TRBV9 and TRBJ2-1; 7 bases map to TRBD1. The length of the CDR3 is 15 residues. The germline V gene encodes CDR1 SGDLS and CDR2 YYNGEE. Germline trimming cut 5 bases from V and 4 bases from J; bases unmatched to any gene: 9. The DNA for the CDR3 is TGTGCCAGCAGTGATACAGGGGATTTGTACAATGAGCAGTTCTTC. Translation gives CASSDTGDLYNEQFF. Full variable domain (outside the CDR3, taken from reference TRBV9 and TRBJ2-1): DSGVTQTPKHLITATGQRVTLRCSPRSGDLSVYWYQQSLDQGLQFLIQYYNGEERAKGNILERFSAQQFPDLHSELNLSSLELGDSALYFCASSDTGDLYNEQFFGPGTRLTVL.

About this clonotype itself: A read error is possible here, since a much larger clone lies one base away. V is TRBV11-2 and J is TRBJ1-3; no reliable D call. Trimming took 10 bases from V and 0 from J, leaving 13 bases between them. Per the germline V gene, CDR1 is SGHAT and CDR2 is FQNNGV. The CDR3 contains 14 residues. CDR3 DNA: TGTGCCAACAATCCCGGGAGCTCTGGAAACACCATATATTTT. It is translated as CANNPGSSGNTIYF.

This clonotype was seen at least ten times. V is TRBV27 and J is TRBJ2-7; D might be TRBD1 or TRBD2, each matching 6 bases. Looked up from germline, CDR1 is MNHEY and CDR2 is SMNVEV (reference sequence). V dropped 0 bases and J dropped 5 bases, with 14 bases sitting between them. CDR3 size: 15 residues. CDR3 in amino acids: CASSLSGRGGNEQYF. In nucleotides, the CDR3 is TGTGCCAGCAGTTTATCTGGCAGGGGAGGTAACGAGCAGTACTTC.

This clonotype came up many times. This chain joins TRBV28 and TRBJ1-2; 8 nucleotides agree with TRBD1. Germline CDR1 reads MDHEN; CDR2 reads SYDVKM. The CDR3 is 13 amino acids. The trim removed 6 bases at V and 4 bases at J, leaving 4 bases unmatched. The CDR3 region is CASRPDRAYGYTF. In DNA, the CDR3 is TGTGCCAGCAGGCCGGACAGGGCCTATGGCTACACCTTC.

This clonotype was found many times. V and J are TRBV30 and TRBJ1-1, with 7 bases matching TRBD1. From germline, CDR1 is GTSNPN and CDR2 SVGIG (reference sequence). The CDR3 totals 13 residues. The V and J ends lost 8 bases and 0 bases, in that order; junction bases with no gene match: 6. In nucleotides, the CDR3 is TGTGCCGGGACAGACTTTATGAACACTGAAGCTTTCTTT. Translating it yields CAGTDFMNTEAFF. The entire variable domain, with the rest obtained from reference TRBV30 and TRBJ1-1, is as follows: SQTIHQWPATLVQPVGSPLSLECTVEGTSNPNLYWYRQAAGRGLQLLFYSVGIGQISSEVPQNLSASRPQDRQFILSSKKLLLSDSGFYLCAGTDFMNTEAFFGQGTRLTVV.

This clonotype was recorded many times. The rearrangement links TRBV3-1 to TRBJ2-3, with a weak D call TRBD2 (5 bases). This CDR3 has 14 amino acids. V was pared by 2 bases and J by 2 bases, with 8 bases between. Germline V gene sequence: CDR1 LGHDT, CDR2 YNNKEL (reference sequence). The CDR3 region has the DNA TGTGCCAGCAGCCAAAAAGCGGCCACAGATACGCAGTATTTT. Residues: CASSQKAATDTQYF.

This clonotype turned up a few times. The chain combines TRBV7-2 with TRBJ2-7, with D hard to call. V gave up 2 bases and J gave up 2 bases, with 4 bases separating them. This CDR3 has 12 residues. Germline loops: CDR1 SGHTA, CDR2 FQGNSA. The CDR3: CASSLNPYEQYF. CDR3 DNA sequence: TGTGCCAGCAGCTTAAATCCCTACGAGCAGTACTTC.

This clonotype was counted ten times or more. The V gene is TRBV7-8, the J gene TRBJ2-2, with 11 bases aligning to TRBD2. Germline loops: CDR1 SGHVS, CDR2 FQNEAQ. V trimming: 4 bases; J trimming: 2 bases; junction bases outside the gene matches: 12. The length of the CDR3 is 19 residues. CDR3 protein: CASSSRPTTSGGNTGELFF. CDR3 bases: TGTGCCAGCAGCTCACGCCCTACTACTAGCGGGGGTAACACCGGGGAGCTGTTTTTT.

This clonotype appeared many times. The V call is TRBV18, the J call TRBJ2-3; the match to TRBD1 covers 7 bases. Trimming at V came to 4 bases and at J to 2 bases, leaving 6 bases not matched to a gene. The CDR3 spans 15 residues. CDR1 is KGHSH and CDR2 is LQKENI in the germline V gene. The CDR3 loop is CASSRPGQPTDTQYF. The CDR3 region has the DNA TGTGCCAGCTCACGCCCGGGACAGCCCACAGATACGCAGTATTTT.

This clonotype showed up just a few times. The chain combines TRBV7-8 with TRBJ1-1; TRBD1 might be the D (6 bases). V was trimmed by 5 bases and J by 8 bases, leaving 24 bases between them. The CDR3 spans 16 residues. Looked up from germline, CDR1 is SGHVS and CDR2 is FQNEAQ. Written as DNA, the CDR3 is TGTGCCAGCAGCGGATATTGGACAGCATCGAACTCAGAAGCTTTCTTT. It specifies CASSGYWTASNSEAFF.

The chain recombines TRBV28 with TRBJ2-7, with 9 bases matching TRBD1. CDR1 is MDHEN and CDR2 is SYDVKM in the germline V gene. There are 15 residues in the CDR3. V lost 2 bases, J lost 1 base, and 3 bases stayed unmatched. The CDR3 reads CASSLLGQGSYEQYF. The DNA of the CDR3 is TGTGCCAGCAGTTTACTTGGACAGGGGTCCTACGAGCAGTACTTC.